This T cell receptor beta chain was sequenced during a study of OX40 agonist ivuxolimab in advanced cancers. Looking at the study overall: Ivuxolimab, which is an agonistic anti-OX40 (CD134) antibody, was administered to the patients.

Autoimmune disease history or systemic immunosuppression disqualified patients. The table came from immunoSEQ multiplex PCR; TCRdb's copy has only in-frame clones and leaves some out. Among tens of thousands of clones listed, roughly 84% were seen once. Germline loops: CDR1 SGDLS, CDR2 YYNGEE. CDR3 length: 15 amino acids. The V and J ends lost 4 bases and 4 bases, in that order; junction bases with no gene match: 5. The receptor's source is an adult with an advanced solid tumor such as melanoma, head and neck, liver or kidney cancer. V usage is TRBV9 and J usage is TRBJ2-1, with 10 nucleotides matching TRBD2. The sample here was CD4+ or CD8+ T cells sorted from blood, taken in a trial of the OX40 agonist ivuxolimab. DNA for the CDR3: TGTGCCAGCAGCCTAGCGGGAGTGGGATACAATGAGCAGTTCTTC. Protein product: CASSLAGVGYNEQFF.